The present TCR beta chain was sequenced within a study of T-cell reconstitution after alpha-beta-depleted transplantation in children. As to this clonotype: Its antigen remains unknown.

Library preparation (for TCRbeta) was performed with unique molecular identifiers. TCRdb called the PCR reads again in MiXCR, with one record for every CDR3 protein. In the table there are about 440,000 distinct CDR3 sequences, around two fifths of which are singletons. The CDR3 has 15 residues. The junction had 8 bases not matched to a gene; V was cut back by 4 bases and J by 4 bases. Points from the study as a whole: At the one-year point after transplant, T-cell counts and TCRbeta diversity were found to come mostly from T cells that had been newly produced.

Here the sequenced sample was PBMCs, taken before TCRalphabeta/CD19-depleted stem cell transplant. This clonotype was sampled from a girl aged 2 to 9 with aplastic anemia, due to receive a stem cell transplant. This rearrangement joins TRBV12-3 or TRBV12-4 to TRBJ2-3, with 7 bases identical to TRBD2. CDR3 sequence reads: CASSSPASGADTQYF. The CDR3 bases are TGTGCCAGCAGTTCTCCGGCTAGCGGTGCAGATACGCAGTATTTT.